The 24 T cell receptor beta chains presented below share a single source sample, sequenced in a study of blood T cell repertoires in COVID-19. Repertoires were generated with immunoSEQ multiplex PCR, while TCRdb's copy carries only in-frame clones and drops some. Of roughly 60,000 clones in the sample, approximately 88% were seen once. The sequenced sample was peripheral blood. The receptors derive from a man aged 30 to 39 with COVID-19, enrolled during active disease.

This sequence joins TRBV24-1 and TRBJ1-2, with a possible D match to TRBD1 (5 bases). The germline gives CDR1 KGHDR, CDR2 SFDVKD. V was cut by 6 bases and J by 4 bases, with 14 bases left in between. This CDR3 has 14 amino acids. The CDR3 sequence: CATSPGPLTYGYTF. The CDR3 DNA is TGTGCCACCAGTCCAGGGCCCCTTACCTATGGCTACACCTTC.

This CDR3 reads CASSPGLPAVNRGEQYF. The DNA for the CDR3 is TGTGCCAGCTCACCAGGTCTTCCAGCGGTCAACCGCGGCGAGCAGTACTTC. This chain connects TRBV18 to TRBJ2-7, with D maybe TRBD2 (5 bases). The germline CDR1 and CDR2 sequences are KGHSH and LQKENI. The V end was cut by 2 bases, the J end by 6 bases, with 23 bases between. This CDR3 comprises 17 residues. The full variable domain, completed using reference TRBV18 and TRBJ2-7, is NAGVMQNPRHLVRRRGQEARLRCSPMKGHSHVYWYRQLPEEGLKFMVYLQKENIIDESGMPKERFSAEFPKEGPSILRIQQVVRGDSAAYFCASSPGLPAVNRGEQYFGPGTRLTVT.

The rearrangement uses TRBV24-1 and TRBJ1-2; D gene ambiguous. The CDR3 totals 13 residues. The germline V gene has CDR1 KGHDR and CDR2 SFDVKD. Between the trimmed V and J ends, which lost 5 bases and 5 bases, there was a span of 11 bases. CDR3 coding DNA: TGTGCCACCAGTGGAGGAGAGATGTATGGCTACACCTTC. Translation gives CATSGGEMYGYTF.

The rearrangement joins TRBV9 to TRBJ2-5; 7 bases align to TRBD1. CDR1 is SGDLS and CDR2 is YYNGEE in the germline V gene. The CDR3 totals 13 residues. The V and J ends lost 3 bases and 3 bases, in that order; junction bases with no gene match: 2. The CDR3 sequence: CASSGGQKETQYF. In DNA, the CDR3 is TGTGCCAGCAGCGGGGGACAGAAAGAGACCCAGTACTTC.

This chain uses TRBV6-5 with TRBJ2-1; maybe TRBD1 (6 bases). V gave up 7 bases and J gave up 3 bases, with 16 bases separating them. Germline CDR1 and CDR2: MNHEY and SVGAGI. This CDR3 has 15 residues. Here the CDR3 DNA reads TGTGCCAGCACCTCCACAGGACAGTACTACAATGAGCAGTTCTTC. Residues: CASTSTGQYYNEQFF.

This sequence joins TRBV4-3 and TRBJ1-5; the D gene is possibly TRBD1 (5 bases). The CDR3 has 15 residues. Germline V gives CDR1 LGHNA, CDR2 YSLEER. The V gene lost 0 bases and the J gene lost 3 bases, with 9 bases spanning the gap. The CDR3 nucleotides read TGCGCCAGCAGCCAAGATCTTGGGGCCAATCAGCCCCAGCATTTT. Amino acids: CASSQDLGANQPQHF.

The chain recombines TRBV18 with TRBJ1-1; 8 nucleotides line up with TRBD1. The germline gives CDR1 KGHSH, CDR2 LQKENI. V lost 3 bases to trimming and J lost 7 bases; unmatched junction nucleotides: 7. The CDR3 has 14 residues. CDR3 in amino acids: CASSPQQGVGEAFF. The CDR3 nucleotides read TGTGCCAGCTCACCTCAACAGGGGGTCGGTGAAGCTTTCTTT. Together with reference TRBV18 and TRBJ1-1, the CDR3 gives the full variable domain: NAGVMQNPRHLVRRRGQEARLRCSPMKGHSHVYWYRQLPEEGLKFMVYLQKENIIDESGMPKERFSAEFPKEGPSILRIQQVVRGDSAAYFCASSPQQGVGEAFFGQGTRLTVV.

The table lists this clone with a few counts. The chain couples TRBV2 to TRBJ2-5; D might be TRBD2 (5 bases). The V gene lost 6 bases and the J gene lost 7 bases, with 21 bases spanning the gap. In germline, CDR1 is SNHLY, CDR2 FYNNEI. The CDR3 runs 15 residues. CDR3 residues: CASSPTRSIFGTQYF. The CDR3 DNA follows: TGTGCCAGCAGCCCAACTAGGAGTATTTTTGGGACCCAGTACTTC.

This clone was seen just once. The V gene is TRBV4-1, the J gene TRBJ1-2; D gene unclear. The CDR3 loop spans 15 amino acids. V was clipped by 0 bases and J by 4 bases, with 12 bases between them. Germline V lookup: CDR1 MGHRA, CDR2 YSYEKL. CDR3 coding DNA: TGCGCCAGCAGCCAAGATTCGGGGTCAGGCTATGGCTACACCTTC. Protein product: CASSQDSGSGYGYTF.

CDR3 amino acids: CASSQESLPNTYEQYF. Written as DNA, the CDR3 is TGTGCCAGCAGCCAAGAATCCCTACCGAATACCTACGAGCAGTACTTC. The chain has TRBV4-2 and TRBJ2-7; D call uncertain. The CDR3 is 16 residues long. Looked up from germline, CDR1 is LGHNA and CDR2 is YNFKEQ. V lost 0 bases and J lost 2, with 14 bases in between.

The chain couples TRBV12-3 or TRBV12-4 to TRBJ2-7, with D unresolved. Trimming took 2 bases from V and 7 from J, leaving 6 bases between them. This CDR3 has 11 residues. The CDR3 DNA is TGTGCCAGCAGTTTATCGGTAGAGCAGTACTTC. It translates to CASSLSVEQYF.

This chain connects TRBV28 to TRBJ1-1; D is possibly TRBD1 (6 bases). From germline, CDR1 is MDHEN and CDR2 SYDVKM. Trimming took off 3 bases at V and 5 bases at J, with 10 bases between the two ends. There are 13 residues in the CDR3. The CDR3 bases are TGTGCCAGCAGTTTCAGGGGATGGACTGAAGCTTTCTTT. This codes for CASSFRGWTEAFF.

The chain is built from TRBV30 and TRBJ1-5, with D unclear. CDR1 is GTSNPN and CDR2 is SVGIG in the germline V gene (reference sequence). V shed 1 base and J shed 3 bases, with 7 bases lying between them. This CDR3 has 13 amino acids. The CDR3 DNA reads TGTGCCTGGAGTGAGCAGGTCAATCAGCCCCAGCATTTT. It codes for CAWSEQVNQPQHF.

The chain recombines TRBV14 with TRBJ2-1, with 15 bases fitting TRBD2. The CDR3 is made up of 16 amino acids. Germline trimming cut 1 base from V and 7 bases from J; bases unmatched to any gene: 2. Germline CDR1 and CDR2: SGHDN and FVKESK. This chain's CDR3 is CASSQVGTSGRNEQFF. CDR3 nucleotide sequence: TGTGCCAGCAGCCAAGTGGGGACTAGCGGGAGGAATGAGCAGTTCTTC.

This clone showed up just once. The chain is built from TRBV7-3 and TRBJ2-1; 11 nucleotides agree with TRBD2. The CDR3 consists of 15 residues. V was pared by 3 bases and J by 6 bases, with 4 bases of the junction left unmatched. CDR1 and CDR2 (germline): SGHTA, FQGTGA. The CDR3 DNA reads TGTGCCAGCAGCTTCACCGGGACTAGCGGCAATGAGCAGTTCTTC. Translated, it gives CASSFTGTSGNEQFF.

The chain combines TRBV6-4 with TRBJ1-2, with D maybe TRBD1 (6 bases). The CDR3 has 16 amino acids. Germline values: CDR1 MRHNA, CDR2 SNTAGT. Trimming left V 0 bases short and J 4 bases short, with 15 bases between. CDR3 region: CASSDSYGGPTYGYTF. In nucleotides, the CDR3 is TGTGCCAGCAGTGACTCTTATGGGGGCCCGACCTATGGCTACACCTTC.

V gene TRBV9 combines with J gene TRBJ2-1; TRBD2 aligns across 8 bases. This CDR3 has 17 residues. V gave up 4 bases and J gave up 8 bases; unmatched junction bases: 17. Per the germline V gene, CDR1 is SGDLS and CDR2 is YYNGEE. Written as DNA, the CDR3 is TGTGCCAGCAGCCAGGAGAAACCAGCGGGAGTTCTAGATGAGCAGTTCTTC. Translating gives CASSQEKPAGVLDEQFF.

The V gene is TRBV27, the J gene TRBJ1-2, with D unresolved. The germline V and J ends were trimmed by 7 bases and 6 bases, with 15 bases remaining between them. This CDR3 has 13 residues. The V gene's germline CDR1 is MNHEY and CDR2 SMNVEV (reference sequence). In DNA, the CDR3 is TGTGCCAGCAAATTAGGGTCGGGGAATGGCTACACCTTC. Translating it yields CASKLGSGNGYTF.

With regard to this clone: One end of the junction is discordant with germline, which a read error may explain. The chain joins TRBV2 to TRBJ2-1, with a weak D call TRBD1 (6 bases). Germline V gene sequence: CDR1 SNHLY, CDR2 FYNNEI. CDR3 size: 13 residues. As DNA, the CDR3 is TGTGCCAGCAGTGTCACCCGGGACAACGAGCAGTTCTTC. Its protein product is CASSVTRDNEQFF.

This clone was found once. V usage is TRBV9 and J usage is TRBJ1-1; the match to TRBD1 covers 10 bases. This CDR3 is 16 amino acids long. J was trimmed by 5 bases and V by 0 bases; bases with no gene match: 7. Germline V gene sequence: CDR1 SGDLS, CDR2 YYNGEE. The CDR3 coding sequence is TGTGCCAGCAGCGTAGGATCTGACAGGGGGCGGACTGAAGCTTTCTTT. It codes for CASSVGSDRGRTEAFF. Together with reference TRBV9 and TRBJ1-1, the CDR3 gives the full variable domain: DSGVTQTPKHLITATGQRVTLRCSPRSGDLSVYWYQQSLDQGLQFLIQYYNGEERAKGNILERFSAQQFPDLHSELNLSSLELGDSALYFCASSVGSDRGRTEAFFGQGTRLTVV.

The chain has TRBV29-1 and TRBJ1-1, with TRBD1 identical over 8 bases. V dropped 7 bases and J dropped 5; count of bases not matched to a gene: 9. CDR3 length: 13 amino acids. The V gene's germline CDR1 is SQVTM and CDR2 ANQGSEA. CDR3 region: CSATGQGATEAFF. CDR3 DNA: TGCAGCGCTACGGGTCAGGGGGCGACTGAAGCTTTCTTT.

The CDR3 region is CASSTQGAHSDTQYF. The CDR3, as DNA: TGTGCCAGCAGCACTCAGGGGGCGCATTCAGATACGCAGTATTTT. The rearrangement uses TRBV7-3 and TRBJ2-3; 8 nucleotides agree with TRBD1. Trimming took 5 bases from V and 4 from J; bases not matched to a gene: 8. The CDR3 covers 15 residues. CDR1 SGHTA and CDR2 FQGTGA come from the germline V gene.

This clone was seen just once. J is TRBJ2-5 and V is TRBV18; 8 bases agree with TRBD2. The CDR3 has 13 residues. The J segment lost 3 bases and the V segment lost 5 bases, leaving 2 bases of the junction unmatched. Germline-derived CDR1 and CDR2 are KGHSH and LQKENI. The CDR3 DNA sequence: TGTGCCAGCTCAGGTAGCGGGGAAGAGACCCAGTACTTC. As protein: CASSGSGEETQYF. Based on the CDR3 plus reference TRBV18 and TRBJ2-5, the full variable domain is NAGVMQNPRHLVRRRGQEARLRCSPMKGHSHVYWYRQLPEEGLKFMVYLQKENIIDESGMPKERFSAEFPKEGPSILRIQQVVRGDSAAYFCASSGSGEETQYFGPGTRLLVL.

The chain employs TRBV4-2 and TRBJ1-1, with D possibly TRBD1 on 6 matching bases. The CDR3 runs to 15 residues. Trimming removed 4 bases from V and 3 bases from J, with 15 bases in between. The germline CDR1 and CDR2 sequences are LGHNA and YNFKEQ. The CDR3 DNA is TGTGCCAGCAGCCGCGTCGGAGGGGGGGACACTGAAGCTTTCTTT. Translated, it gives CASSRVGGGDTEAFF.